This T cell receptor (beta chain) was identified during a study of identical twins. Healthy Caucasian individuals made up all the donors. Germline V gene data show CDR1 as LGHNA and CDR2 as YSLEER. The CDR3 sequence is 13 residues long. V was trimmed by 0 bases and J by 5 bases, leaving 5 bases between them. This clonotype was detected ten times or more. From the 5' RACE reads, TCRdb called clonotypes with MiXCR, one entry per CDR3 protein. The table has around 290,000 distinct CDR3 sequences, roughly 8.6% seen once; the top ten hold roughly 7%. These data also featured in a second study, about yellow fever vaccine responses in identical twins.

The clonotype was recovered from a woman aged 18-29 years in good health. V gene TRBV4-3 combines with J gene TRBJ1-5; D remains unclear. Sample: CD8+ T cells sorted from blood. CDR3 bases: TGCGCCAGCAGCCAAGATACGGATCAGCCCCAGCATTTT. Translated, it gives CASSQDTDQPQHF.